These T cell receptor beta chains were read from a single sample in a study of post-analysis software for immune sequencing data. MiXCR was run by TCRdb on the PCR reads, yielding one entry per CDR3 protein. Of fewer than 700,000 distinct CDR3 sequences in the sample, about 40% were seen once. The sequencing input was blood. These TCRs come from a girl between 10 and 17 years old with multiple sclerosis. The CDR3 runs from the conserved cysteine through the conserved F or W. Each record gives: CDR3 length, V gene, J gene, D gene, clone size, CDR3 protein, CDR3 DNA. The D gene is left open where the match is weak. Size is omitted from some rows. Given values are once, few, many or a class for expanded clones.

CDR3 length: 13; V gene: TRBV6-1; J gene: TRBJ2-1; D gene: -; clone size: many; CDR3 protein: CASSEGDPNEQFF; CDR3 DNA: TGTGCCAGCAGTGAGGGGGACCCCAATGAGCAGTTCTTC
CDR3 length: 14; V gene: TRBV12-3/TRBV12-4; J gene: TRBJ2-1; D gene: -; clone size: few; CDR3 protein: CASRPMGAYNEQFF; CDR3 DNA: TGTGCCAGCAGGCCGATGGGGGCTTACAATGAGCAGTTCTTC
CDR3 length: 15; V gene: TRBV20-1; J gene: TRBJ1-2; D gene: TRBD1; clone size: -; CDR3 protein: CSARDSQDRGGGYTF; CDR3 DNA: TGCAGTGCTAGAGATTCCCAGGACAGGGGGGGTGGCTACACCTTC
CDR3 length: 12; V gene: TRBV29-1; J gene: TRBJ1-5; D gene: -; clone size: few; CDR3 protein: CSVDEGGGEQHF; CDR3 DNA: TGCAGCGTTGACGAGGGCGGAGGGGAGCAGCATTTT
CDR3 length: 15; V gene: TRBV5-1; J gene: TRBJ2-1; D gene: TRBD2; clone size: few; CDR3 protein: CASSTGTSTSNEQFF; CDR3 DNA: TGCGCCAGCAGCACTGGGACTAGCACTTCCAATGAGCAGTTCTTC
CDR3 length: 16; V gene: TRBV30; J gene: TRBJ1-2; D gene: TRBD1; clone size: -; CDR3 protein: CAWSAGDRAAFYGYTF; CDR3 DNA: TGTGCCTGGAGCGCCGGGGACAGGGCGGCCTTCTATGGCTACACCTTC
CDR3 length: 14; V gene: TRBV5-6; J gene: TRBJ1-2; D gene: TRBD1; clone size: -; CDR3 protein: CASSKTTGTYGYTF; CDR3 DNA: TGTGCCAGCAGCAAAACGACAGGGACCTATGGCTACACCTTC
CDR3 length: 13; V gene: TRBV2; J gene: TRBJ2-4; D gene: -; clone size: -; CDR3 protein: CASMRRVEYEQYF; CDR3 DNA: TGTGCCAGCATGAGGAGGGTGGAGTATGAGCAGTACTTC
CDR3 length: 13; V gene: TRBV12-3/TRBV12-4; J gene: TRBJ1-2; D gene: -; clone size: -; CDR3 protein: CASSLSSNYGYTF; CDR3 DNA: TGTGCCAGCAGTTTGAGTAGTAACTATGGCTACACCTTC
CDR3 length: 16; V gene: TRBV5-1; J gene: TRBJ1-1; D gene: TRBD1; clone size: -; CDR3 protein: CASSRGTGGVNTGAFF; CDR3 DNA: TGCGCCAGCAGCCGCGGGACAGGGGGGGTGAACACTGGAGCTTTCTTT
CDR3 length: 16; V gene: TRBV5-1; J gene: TRBJ2-7; D gene: -; clone size: few; CDR3 protein: CASSLAGAGASYEQYF; CDR3 DNA: TGCGCCAGCAGCTTGGCGGGGGCGGGCGCTTCCTACGAGCAGTACTTC
CDR3 length: 17; V gene: TRBV24-1; J gene: TRBJ2-5; D gene: -; clone size: few; CDR3 protein: CATSDRSLSSSRETQYF; CDR3 DNA: TGTGCCACCAGTGATCGGTCTTTGTCTAGCTCGCGAGAGACCCAGTACTTC
CDR3 length: 14; V gene: TRBV6-1; J gene: TRBJ2-1; D gene: -; clone size: few; CDR3 protein: CASSETASYNEQFF; CDR3 DNA: TGTGCCAGCAGTGAAACCGCTTCCTACAATGAGCAGTTCTTC
CDR3 length: 13; V gene: TRBV20-1; J gene: TRBJ2-2; D gene: -; clone size: few; CDR3 protein: CSARVHHPGELFF; CDR3 DNA: TGCAGTGCTAGAGTCCACCACCCCGGGGAGCTGTTTTTT
CDR3 length: 14; V gene: TRBV29-1; J gene: TRBJ2-3; D gene: TRBD1; clone size: few; CDR3 protein: CSGYQDRVTDTQYF; CDR3 DNA: TGCAGCGGATACCAGGACAGGGTTACAGATACGCAGTATTTT
CDR3 length: 12; V gene: TRBV20-1; J gene: TRBJ2-7; D gene: -; clone size: -; CDR3 protein: CSARAAGVEQYF; CDR3 DNA: TGCAGTGCTAGGGCGGCAGGGGTCGAGCAGTACTTC
CDR3 length: 15; V gene: TRBV4-1; J gene: TRBJ2-4; D gene: -; clone size: -; CDR3 protein: CASSQVGLAENIQYF; CDR3 DNA: TGCGCCAGCAGCCAAGTAGGGTTAGCCGAAAACATTCAGTACTTC
CDR3 length: 10; V gene: TRBV29-1; J gene: TRBJ2-1; D gene: -; clone size: -; CDR3 protein: CSTRTLEQFF; CDR3 DNA: TGCAGCACCCGAACTCTGGAGCAGTTCTTC
CDR3 length: 15; V gene: TRBV6-6; J gene: TRBJ2-5; D gene: TRBD2; clone size: -; CDR3 protein: CASTASSGGVRAQYF; CDR3 DNA: TGTGCCAGCACGGCATCTAGCGGGGGGGTGAGGGCCCAGTACTTC
CDR3 length: 14; V gene: TRBV29-1; J gene: TRBJ2-5; D gene: -; clone size: few; CDR3 protein: CSVEKRAHRELQYF; CDR3 DNA: TGCAGCGTTGAAAAAAGGGCACACCGGGAGTTGCAGTACTTC
CDR3 length: 12; V gene: TRBV27; J gene: TRBJ2-7; D gene: -; clone size: once; CDR3 protein: CASGPNPYEQYF; CDR3 DNA: TGTGCCAGCGGCCCGAACCCTTACGAGCAGTACTTC
CDR3 length: 13; V gene: TRBV20-1; J gene: TRBJ2-3; D gene: -; clone size: -; CDR3 protein: CSASGLRTDTQYF; CDR3 DNA: TGCAGTGCGTCGGGACTTCGCACAGATACGCAGTATTTT
CDR3 length: 14; V gene: TRBV12-3/TRBV12-4; J gene: TRBJ1-2; D gene: TRBD1; clone size: once; CDR3 protein: CASSLSWTGVGYTF; CDR3 DNA: TGTGCCAGCAGTTTAAGCTGGACAGGGGTTGGCTACACCTTC
CDR3 length: 14; V gene: TRBV11-3; J gene: TRBJ2-5; D gene: -; clone size: few; CDR3 protein: CAGSLALWKETQYF; CDR3 DNA: TGTGCCGGCAGCTTAGCTCTCTGGAAAGAGACCCAGTACTTC
CDR3 length: 14; V gene: TRBV7-2; J gene: TRBJ2-3; D gene: -; clone size: many; CDR3 protein: CASSLGLLTDTQYF; CDR3 DNA: TGTGCCAGCAGCTTAGGACTTCTCACAGATACGCAGTATTTT
CDR3 length: 15; V gene: TRBV7-2; J gene: TRBJ2-3; D gene: -; clone size: -; CDR3 protein: CASRNRGGSTDTQYF; CDR3 DNA: TGTGCCAGCAGGAATAGGGGTGGATCTACAGATACGCAGTATTTT
CDR3 length: 15; V gene: TRBV4-1; J gene: TRBJ1-5; D gene: -; clone size: few; CDR3 protein: CASSQAQYSNQPQHF; CDR3 DNA: TGCGCCAGCAGCCAAGCACAGTATAGCAATCAGCCCCAGCATTTT
CDR3 length: 14; V gene: TRBV5-1; J gene: TRBJ1-6; D gene: -; clone size: -; CDR3 protein: CASSGSVTGSPLHF; CDR3 DNA: TGCGCCAGCAGCGGGTCCGTAACGGGGTCACCCCTCCACTTT